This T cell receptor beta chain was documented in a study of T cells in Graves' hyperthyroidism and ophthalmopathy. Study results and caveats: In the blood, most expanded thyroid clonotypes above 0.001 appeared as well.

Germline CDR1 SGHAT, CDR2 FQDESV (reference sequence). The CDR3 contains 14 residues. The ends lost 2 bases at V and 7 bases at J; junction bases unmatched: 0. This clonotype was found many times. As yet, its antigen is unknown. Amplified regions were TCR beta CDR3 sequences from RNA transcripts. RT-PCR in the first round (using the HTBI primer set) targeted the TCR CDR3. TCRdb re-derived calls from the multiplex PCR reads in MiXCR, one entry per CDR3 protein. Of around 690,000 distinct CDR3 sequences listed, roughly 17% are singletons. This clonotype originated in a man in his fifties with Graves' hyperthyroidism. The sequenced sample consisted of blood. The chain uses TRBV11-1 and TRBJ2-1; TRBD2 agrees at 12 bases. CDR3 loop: CASSLTSGGNEQFF. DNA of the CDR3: TGTGCCAGCAGCTTAACTAGCGGGGGGAATGAGCAGTTCTTC. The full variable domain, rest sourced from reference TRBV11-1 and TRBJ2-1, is EAEVAQSPRYKITEKSQAVAFWCDPISGHATLYWYRQILGQGPELLVQFQDESVVDDSQLPKDRFSAERLKGVDSTLKIQPAELGDSAMYLCASSLTSGGNEQFFGPGTRLTVL.